The 6 T cell receptor beta chains below all came from one sample that was sequenced in a study of monozygotic twins with inflammatory bowel disease. TCRdb reanalyzed the 5' RACE reads and collapses them to one entry per CDR3 protein, without DNA. The sample table sets out about 160,000 distinct CDR3 sequences. Sequenced material: blood. These receptor sequences come from a human donor with ulcerative colitis or Crohn's disease, or a healthy co-twin of an affected twin (not recorded which).

The chain combines TRBV6-5 with TRBJ1-1. The germline V gene encodes CDR1 MNHEY and CDR2 SVGAGI. CDR3 size: 15 residues. The CDR3 is CASSYSIGTEAEAFF.

V and J are TRBV11-2 and TRBJ2-3. The CDR3 sequence is 13 residues long. Per germline, CDR1 SGHAT and CDR2 FQNNGV. CDR3 loop: CASSLVVPDTQYF.

V gene TRBV9 combines with J gene TRBJ1-1. Germline CDR1 reads SGDLS; CDR2 reads YYNGEE. This CDR3 has 14 amino acids. The CDR3 is CASSLGLTHTEAFF.

The chain has TRBV5-1 and TRBJ2-3; without DNA, the TCRdb call of TRBD1 cannot be checked. This CDR3 comprises 16 residues. CDR1 and CDR2 from the germline V gene are SGHRS and YFSETQ. CDR3 sequence reads: CASSSLGTGRTDTQYF.

V and J are TRBV20-1 and TRBJ2-3; the TCRdb D gene call, TRBD1, has no DNA to confirm it. This CDR3 comprises 16 residues. Looked up from germline, CDR1 is DFQATT and CDR2 is SNEGSKA (reference sequence). The CDR3 loop is CSARDQGRGRADTQYF.

V is TRBV25-1 and J is TRBJ2-2; TCRdb's D gene call, TRBD1, goes unchecked for lack of DNA. The CDR3 totals 14 residues. Germline V CDR1 and CDR2: MGHDK, SYGVNS. This CDR3 is CASSDNRDTGELFF.